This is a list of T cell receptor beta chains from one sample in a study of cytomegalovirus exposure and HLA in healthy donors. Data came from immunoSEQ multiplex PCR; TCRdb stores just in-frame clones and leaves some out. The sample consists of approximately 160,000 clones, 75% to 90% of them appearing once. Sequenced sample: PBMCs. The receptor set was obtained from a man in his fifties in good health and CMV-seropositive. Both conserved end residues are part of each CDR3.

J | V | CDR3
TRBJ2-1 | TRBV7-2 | CASSLAGGHSSYNEQFF
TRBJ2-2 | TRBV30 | CAGKPPSGRNTGELFF
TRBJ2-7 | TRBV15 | CATSRTGRGSYEQYF
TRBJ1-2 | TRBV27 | CASSLNPPGQRNYGYTF
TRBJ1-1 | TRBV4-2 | CASSQDADVGTEAFF
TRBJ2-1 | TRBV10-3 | CAISDNAGGNNEQFF
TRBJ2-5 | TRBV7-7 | CASSPGLAGVSGQETQYF
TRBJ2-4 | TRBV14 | CASSQTQGAGTKNIQYF
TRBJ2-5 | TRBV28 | CASSFGWETQYF
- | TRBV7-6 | CASSRRDRGDEQYF
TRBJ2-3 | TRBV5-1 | CASSLGVSGSTDTQYF
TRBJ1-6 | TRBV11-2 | CASSPRLGQGGSPLHF
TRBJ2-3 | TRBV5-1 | CASSLRGLAGAITDTQYF
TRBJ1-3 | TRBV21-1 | CASSLRAGARWTIYF
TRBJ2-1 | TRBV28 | CASSKTGGLSGKTNSYNEQFF
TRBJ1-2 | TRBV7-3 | CASSVYRDSQNYTF
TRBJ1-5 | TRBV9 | CASSAGMGNQPQHF
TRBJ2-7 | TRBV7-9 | CASSPSGSHEQYF
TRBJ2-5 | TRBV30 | CAWTTGEGQETQYF
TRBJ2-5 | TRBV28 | CASTPRWAETQYF
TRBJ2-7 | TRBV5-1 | CASSFTSGSHEQYF
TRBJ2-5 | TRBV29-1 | CSVGGYQETQYF
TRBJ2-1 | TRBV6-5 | CASSYGGNYNEQFF
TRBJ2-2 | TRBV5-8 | CASSLRGATGELFF
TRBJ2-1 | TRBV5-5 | CASSLLILAGRNEQFF
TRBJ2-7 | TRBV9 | CASSAQQGYEQYF
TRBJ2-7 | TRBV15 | CATKTEQGSYEQYF